One and the same sample provided the 9 T cell receptor beta chains below, sequenced in a study of T cells expressing NK-cell markers. TCRdb reprocessed the 5' RACE reads, with one entry per CDR3 protein and no DNA. Its table records 200,000 to 300,000 distinct CDR3 sequences. The sequenced sample was blood T cells: a sorted CD56 or NKG2C T cell subset, CD4+ or CD8+ T cells, or bulk PBMC T cells (not recorded which). All receptors derive from a man aged 18 to 29 in good health.

This chain joins TRBV29-1 and TRBJ1-1; the TRBD1 assignment by TCRdb is unverifiable without DNA. CDR1 is SQVTM, CDR2 ANQGSEA, per germline. CDR3 length: 15 amino acids. The CDR3 loop is CSVSPPGTLNTEAFF.

The rearrangement joins TRBV5-1 to TRBJ2-5; TCRdb's D call, TRBD2, is unchecked because there is no DNA. Germline-derived CDR1 and CDR2 are SGHRS and YFSETQ. This CDR3 region has 18 residues. The CDR3 protein is CASSFGSSGSPFGETQYF.

V is TRBV10-2 and J is TRBJ2-1; the D call from TCRdb, TRBD2, cannot be confirmed without DNA. This CDR3 is built from 21 residues. In germline, CDR1 is WSHSY, CDR2 SAAADI. The CDR3: CASSVLVRTSGTKLSYNEQFF.

The V gene is TRBV5-1, the J gene TRBJ2-3; no DNA is available, so the TRBD2 call from TCRdb remains unchecked. The CDR3 is 16 residues long. CDR1 is SGHRS, CDR2 YFSETQ, per germline. CDR3 protein: CASSATSGRTTDTQYF.

The chain links TRBV4-2 to TRBJ2-6; TCRdb picks TRBD1, but there is no DNA to check that call. The germline CDR1 and CDR2 sequences are LGHNA and YNFKEQ. The CDR3 is made up of 18 amino acids. The CDR3: CASSHSGGSPSGANVLTF.

V usage is TRBV5-1 and J usage is TRBJ2-7. The CDR3 extends over 16 amino acids. Germline CDR1 reads SGHRS; CDR2 reads YFSETQ. The CDR3 region is CASSLKETRTSYEQYF.

The CDR3 here is CASSSTKGAGETQYF. The gene calls are TRBV5-1 and TRBJ2-5; lacking DNA, the TRBD1 call made by TCRdb goes unchecked. The V gene's germline CDR1 is SGHRS and CDR2 YFSETQ. The CDR3 has 15 amino acids.

This chain joins TRBV6-4 and TRBJ2-1; TCRdb selects TRBD1, and the lack of DNA leaves this call unchecked. CDR3 size: 14 residues. Germline CDR1 reads MRHNA; CDR2 reads SNTAGT. CDR3 sequence: CASSSGEGYNEQFF.

The chain recombines TRBV7-9 with TRBJ1-1. Germline V gives CDR1 SEHNR, CDR2 FQNEAQ (reference sequence). The CDR3 spans 15 residues. Here the CDR3 reads CASSPTRGAVTEAFF. Drawing the rest from reference TRBV7-9 and TRBJ1-1, the complete variable domain is DTGVSQNPRHKITKRGQNVTFRCDPISEHNRLYWYRQTLGQGPEFLTYFQNEAQLEKSRLLSDRFSAERPKGSFSTLEIQRTEQGDSAMYLCASSPTRGAVTEAFFGQGTRLTVV.